The T cell receptor beta chain described here comes from a study of blood T cell repertoires in COVID-19 (dated by TCRdb to 2018 to 2021). About the study as a whole: Collaborator samples came from the United States, Italy and Spain and covered acute and convalescent phases of COVID-19. The prospective study material was composed of cDNA or gDNA derived from T cells, B-cell-depleted T cells, or PBMCs. The sample metadata nearly always contained a de-identified subject ID, COVID-19 status, age in years and sex. The samples were drawn from the first 160 participants of the ongoing ImmuneRACE study and from under 1,500 subjects provided by 6 global collaborators. A freely available public database, intended as a resource for researchers studying the immune response to SARS-CoV-2, is where the repertoires were released. HLA class I and class II types, where available, came from metadata supplied by the sample provider rather than from assay-based typing. Subjects who had been exposed to COVID-19, were actively infected with it, or had recovered from it provided the deeply sampled blood TCRbeta repertoires that made up the dataset.

The collaborating institutions used their own protocols to collect whole blood in K2EDTA tubes. For TCRbeta analysis, collaborator samples were shipped as frozen whole blood, as isolated PBMCs, or as DNA extracted from either sample type. A word on this clone: Its binding antigen is unknown. Within one base of it there is no much larger clone, and no base qualities were kept.

TCRbeta CDR3 regions were amplified from genomic DNA by means of the immunoSEQ Assay, a bias-controlled multiplex PCR. The study's processing was this. Within the assay, amplification of reference gene primers was used to estimate how many nucleated cells each sample contained. To quantify the absolute abundance of each unique TCRbeta CDR3 rearrangement, sequence reads were collapsed and filtered. For each sample, productive Simpson clonality was calculated by taking the square root of Simpson's diversity index across productive rearrangements. What TCRdb holds here is the immuneACCESS table cut down to in-frame rearrangements. Part of the clones is not present; checked against another copy, under half of the missing clones reflect an unresolved V gene, and the others are unexplained. V and J calls and clone size are as listed in that table; D and trimming were resolved from the DNA. Across this sample there are about 110,000 clones, with 65% to 75% seen only once. The ten largest clones capture approximately 0.9% of the sample.

The paper as a whole reports these results and caveats: Clinical and demographic metadata were provided uncurated, with the amount varying by source and participant.

The sequence derives from a human donor with acute or convalescent COVID-19. The donor label of this sample is uncertain. The source material was peripheral blood.

This receptor has the CDR3 CASSPEGLAANEQFF. The DNA reads as follows: TGTGCCAGCTCACCTGAGGGACTAGCTGCCAATGAGCAGTTCTTC. This chain joins TRBV18 to TRBJ2-1; 9 bases in the junction line up with TRBD2. Reading from cysteine to phenylalanine, the CDR3 counts 15 amino acids. The CDR3 DNA has 45 bases and is translated from base 1. The V end gives up 3 bases and the J end 6 bases, leaving 6 bases in the junction not matched to a gene. Reading the germline V gene gives CDR1 KGHSH and CDR2 LQKENI.